Listed below are T cell receptor beta chains from one sample, sequenced in a study of shared clonotypes between healthy human individuals. Generated by immunoSEQ multiplex PCR, the TCRdb table keeps only in-frame clones and is missing some. Seen here are about 2.4 million clones, more than 85% observed once, and the top ten hold 0.36%. The sequencing input was naive CD4+ T cells from PBMCs. The receptors were gathered from a man younger than 35 in good health. Some clones in this sample may be carry-over from other donors' samples. CDR3s include the opening cysteine and the closing phenylalanine or tryptophan. The D gene is left open where the match is weak. Where a row states a size, it is once, few, many or the class of an expanded clone; other rows omit it.

j_call: TRBJ2-7
clone_size: .
d_call: TRBD1
v_call: TRBV6-5
cdr3_aa: CASSRDRGYAHEQYF
cdr3_nt: TGTGCCAGCAGCAGGGACAGGGGTTATGCGCACGAGCAGTACTTC

j_call: TRBJ1-5
clone_size: .
d_call: .
v_call: TRBV28
cdr3_aa: CASTGDYSNQPQHF
cdr3_nt: TGTGCCAGCACAGGGGACTATAGCAATCAGCCCCAGCATTTT

j_call: TRBJ1-1
clone_size: .
d_call: .
v_call: TRBV7-2
cdr3_aa: CASSLVGWGTEAFF
cdr3_nt: TGTGCCAGCAGCTTAGTGGGATGGGGCACTGAAGCTTTCTTT

j_call: TRBJ2-6
clone_size: .
d_call: .
v_call: TRBV5-1
cdr3_aa: CASSLVVSGANVLTF
cdr3_nt: TGCGCCAGCAGCTTGGTAGTTTCTGGGGCCAACGTCCTGACTTTC

j_call: TRBJ1-2
clone_size: .
d_call: .
v_call: TRBV7-3
cdr3_aa: CASSEIVGAPYGYTF
cdr3_nt: TGTGCCAGCAGCGAGATTGTAGGGGCCCCCTATGGCTACACCTTC

j_call: TRBJ2-3
clone_size: .
d_call: .
v_call: TRBV28
cdr3_aa: CAGGGAGGADTQYF
cdr3_nt: TGTGCCGGGGGGGGCGCCGGGGGAGCAGATACGCAGTATTTT

j_call: TRBJ1-2
clone_size: .
d_call: TRBD1
v_call: TRBV19
cdr3_aa: CASSRTGLYGYTF
cdr3_nt: TGTGCCAGTAGTCGGACAGGGCTCTATGGCTACACCTTC

j_call: TRBJ2-1
clone_size: .
d_call: TRBD2
v_call: TRBV5-1
cdr3_aa: CASSVLLAGVDNEQFF
cdr3_nt: TGCGCCAGCAGCGTATTACTAGCGGGAGTGGACAATGAGCAGTTCTTC

j_call: TRBJ2-7
clone_size: .
d_call: TRBD2
v_call: TRBV27
cdr3_aa: CASSRGGSPRGEQYF
cdr3_nt: TGTGCCAGCAGCCGCGGGGGGTCTCCCAGGGGTGAGCAGTACTTC

j_call: TRBJ1-5
clone_size: .
d_call: .
v_call: TRBV19
cdr3_aa: CASSVRASNQPQHF
cdr3_nt: TGTGCCAGTAGTGTCCGGGCCAGCAATCAGCCCCAGCATTTT

j_call: TRBJ2-7
clone_size: once
d_call: .
v_call: TRBV27
cdr3_aa: CASTGQQSYEQYF
cdr3_nt: TGTGCCAGCACCGGACAGCAGTCCTACGAGCAGTACTTC

j_call: TRBJ2-3
clone_size: once
d_call: TRBD2
v_call: TRBV27
cdr3_aa: CASSLASGRLAGGTQYF
cdr3_nt: TGTGCCAGCAGTCTGGCTAGCGGGAGACTAGCAGGCGGTACGCAGTATTTT

j_call: TRBJ1-2
clone_size: once
d_call: .
v_call: TRBV29-1
cdr3_aa: CSVDRGGYTF
cdr3_nt: TGCAGCGTTGATCGGGGCGGCTACACCTTC

j_call: TRBJ2-7
clone_size: .
d_call: TRBD1
v_call: TRBV11-2
cdr3_aa: CASSLQGARSYEQYF
cdr3_nt: TGTGCCAGCAGCTTACAGGGGGCAAGGTCCTACGAGCAGTACTTC

j_call: TRBJ2-7
clone_size: .
d_call: .
v_call: TRBV19
cdr3_aa: CASSTRTVYEQYF
cdr3_nt: TGTGCCAGTAGTACAAGGACTGTTTACGAGCAGTACTTC

j_call: TRBJ2-2
clone_size: .
d_call: .
v_call: TRBV6-5
cdr3_aa: CASSYSGRGLTGELFF
cdr3_nt: TGTGCCAGCAGTTACTCGGGCAGAGGCCTCACCGGGGAGCTGTTTTTT

j_call: TRBJ2-7
clone_size: .
d_call: .
v_call: TRBV5-4
cdr3_aa: CASSLGGAGALPYEQYF
cdr3_nt: TGTGCCAGCAGCTTGGGGGGCGCGGGGGCCCTACCCTACGAGCAGTACTTC

j_call: TRBJ2-3
clone_size: .
d_call: .
v_call: TRBV9
cdr3_aa: CASSVDGSEITDTQYF
cdr3_nt: TGTGCCAGCAGCGTAGATGGCAGCGAAATCACAGATACGCAGTATTTT

j_call: TRBJ1-1
clone_size: .
d_call: .
v_call: TRBV27
cdr3_aa: CASSLSRGNTEAFF
cdr3_nt: TGTGCCAGCAGTTTAAGTAGGGGGAACACTGAAGCTTTCTTT

j_call: TRBJ1-1
clone_size: .
d_call: .
v_call: TRBV11-1
cdr3_aa: CASSSWGGMNTEAFF
cdr3_nt: TGTGCCAGCAGCTCCTGGGGGGGTATGAACACTGAAGCTTTCTTT